One sample yielded the 10 T cell receptor beta chains listed below, sequenced in a study of blood T cell repertoires in COVID-19. Generated by immunoSEQ multiplex PCR, the TCRdb table keeps only in-frame clones and is missing some. The top ten clones hold more than 15% of a sample with some 69,000 clones, over 70% of them seen once. The sample was peripheral blood. Receptors originate from a man aged 55 to 70 with acute or convalescent COVID-19.

The chain has TRBV30 and TRBJ2-1, with TRBD2 identical over 13 bases. The CDR3 covers 19 residues. In germline, CDR1 is GTSNPN, CDR2 SVGIG (reference sequence). After removal of 2 bases from V and 4 bases from J, the junction contained 14 bases not matched to a gene. The CDR3 protein is CAWSNSPGTSGVSYNEQFF. Here the CDR3 DNA reads TGTGCCTGGAGTAACTCTCCCGGGACTAGCGGGGTTTCATACAATGAGCAGTTCTTC. Looking up the rest from reference TRBV30 and TRBJ2-1 gives the full variable domain: SQTIHQWPATLVQPVGSPLSLECTVEGTSNPNLYWYRQAAGRGLQLLFYSVGIGQISSEVPQNLSASRPQDRQFILSSKKLLLSDSGFYLCAWSNSPGTSGVSYNEQFFGPGTRLTVL.

This clone was observed at least ten times. The V gene is TRBV14, the J gene TRBJ1-2, with a weak D call TRBD1 (5 bases). V was trimmed by 1 base and J by 3 bases, leaving 21 bases between them. Germline-derived CDR1 and CDR2 are SGHDN and FVKESK. The CDR3 consists of 18 residues. The CDR3 is CASSQGVRGNTRDYGYTF. The CDR3 region has the DNA TGTGCCAGCAGCCAAGGTGTACGGGGGAACACCCGTGACTATGGCTACACCTTC.

Here the CDR3 DNA reads TGCGCCAGCAGCTTGTTGGGCGGCAATCAGCCCCAGCATTTT. It yields the protein CASSLLGGNQPQHF. The gene calls are TRBV5-1 and TRBJ1-5; D remains unclear. Germline lookup yields CDR1 SGHRS and CDR2 YFSETQ. This CDR3 has 14 residues. V was trimmed by 1 base and J by 2 bases, leaving 7 bases between them.

V gene TRBV5-1 combines with J gene TRBJ2-7; 7 bases agree with TRBD1. The germline V gene has CDR1 SGHRS and CDR2 YFSETQ. Unmatched junction bases numbered 26, after V lost 3 bases and J lost 5 bases. The CDR3 is 20 amino acids. For the CDR3, the DNA is TGCGCCAGCAGCTATATTTTTCGACAGGGTAGTCGGATGGGGTCTAACGAGCAGTACTTC. Translating gives CASSYIFRQGSRMGSNEQYF.

The V call is TRBV19, the J call TRBJ1-6, with TRBD1 matching 11 bases. The CDR3 spans 15 residues. From germline, CDR1 is LNHDA and CDR2 SQIVND (reference sequence). Unmatched junction bases numbered 8, after V lost 6 bases and J lost 10 bases. The CDR3 DNA reads as TGTGCCAGTAGACCCATGGACAGGGGGCAATCACCCCTCCACTTT. This gives the protein CASRPMDRGQSPLHF.

This clone was recorded a few times. This chain joins TRBV7-6 and TRBJ2-2; D may be TRBD2 (5 bases). The germline V gene encodes CDR1 SGHVS and CDR2 FNYEAQ. V dropped 3 bases and J dropped 6 bases, with 5 bases sitting between them. This CDR3 is 12 amino acids long. This chain's CDR3 is CASSLGAGELFF. The CDR3, as DNA: TGTGCCAGCAGCTTGGGAGCCGGGGAGCTGTTTTTT. The whole variable domain, remainder taken from reference TRBV7-6 and TRBJ2-2, is GAGVSQSPRYKVTKRGQDVALRCDPISGHVSLYWYRQALGQGPEFLTYFNYEAQQDKSGLPNDRFSAERPEGSISTLTIQRTEQRDSAMYRCASSLGAGELFFGEGSRLTVL.

V usage is TRBV3-1 (or the pseudogene TRBV3-2) and J usage is TRBJ2-7; 10 bases agree with TRBD2. The CDR3 spans 15 residues. The trim removed 2 bases at V and 3 bases at J, leaving 4 bases unmatched. Germline V gene data show CDR1 as LGHDT and CDR2 as YNNKEL (reference sequence). The DNA for the CDR3 is TGTGCCAGCAGCCAACTAGCGGGGGAACTCTACGAGCAGTACTTC. As protein: CASSQLAGELYEQYF.

This clone has only a few counts. The chain joins TRBV11-2 to TRBJ1-1; D is uncertain. Trimming shortened V by 5 bases and J by 1 base, and 8 bases separated the two germline ends. The CDR3 extends over 13 amino acids. Per germline, CDR1 SGHAT and CDR2 FQNNGV. The CDR3: CASSPRANTEAFF. The CDR3 bases are TGTGCCAGCAGCCCCCGCGCGAACACTGAAGCTTTCTTT.

This clone appeared a few times. The chain combines TRBV2 with TRBJ1-2, with D possibly TRBD1 on 5 matching bases. The germline V gene has CDR1 SNHLY and CDR2 FYNNEI. The length of the CDR3 is 14 residues. V gave up 9 bases and J gave up 4 bases, with 18 bases separating them. The CDR3 is CASNGGWRGYGYTF. CDR3 DNA: TGTGCCAGTAATGGGGGGTGGAGAGGCTATGGCTACACCTTC.

The sample holds a few counts of this clone. This chain uses TRBV29-1 with TRBJ2-1; 10 nucleotides align to TRBD1. The germline gives CDR1 SQVTM, CDR2 ANQGSEA. V lost 4 bases to trimming and J lost 5 bases; unmatched junction nucleotides: 2. This CDR3 region has 13 residues. CDR3: CSVGQGANNEQFF. CDR3 in DNA: TGCAGCGTTGGACAGGGGGCTAACAATGAGCAGTTCTTC.